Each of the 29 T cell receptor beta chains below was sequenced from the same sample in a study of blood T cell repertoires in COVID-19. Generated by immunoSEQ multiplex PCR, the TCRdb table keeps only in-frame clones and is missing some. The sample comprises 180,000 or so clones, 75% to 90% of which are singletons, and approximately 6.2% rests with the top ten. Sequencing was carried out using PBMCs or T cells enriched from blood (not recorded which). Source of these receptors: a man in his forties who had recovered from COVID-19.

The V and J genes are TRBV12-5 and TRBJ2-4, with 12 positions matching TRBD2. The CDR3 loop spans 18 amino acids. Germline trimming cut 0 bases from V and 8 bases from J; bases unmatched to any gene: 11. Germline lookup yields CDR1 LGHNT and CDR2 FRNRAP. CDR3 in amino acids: CASGLVILAGGTGDIQYF. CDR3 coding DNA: TGTGCTAGTGGTTTGGTAATACTAGCGGGAGGAACCGGGGACATTCAGTACTTC.

CDR3: CASSTTGKNIQYF. The CDR3 nucleotides are TGTGCCAGTAGTACGACAGGGAAAAACATTCAGTACTTC. The J gene is TRBJ2-4, the V gene TRBV19; 7 bases line up with TRBD1. CDR1 and CDR2 from the germline V gene are LNHDA and SQIVND (reference sequence). Germline trimming cut 4 bases from V and 4 bases from J; bases unmatched to any gene: 1. The CDR3 extends over 13 amino acids.

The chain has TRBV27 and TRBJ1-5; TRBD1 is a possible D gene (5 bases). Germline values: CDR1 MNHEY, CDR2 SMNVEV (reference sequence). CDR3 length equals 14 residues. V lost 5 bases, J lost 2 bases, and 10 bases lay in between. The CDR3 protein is CASSMGLGNQPQHF. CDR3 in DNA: TGTGCCAGCAGTATGGGACTGGGCAATCAGCCCCAGCATTTT.

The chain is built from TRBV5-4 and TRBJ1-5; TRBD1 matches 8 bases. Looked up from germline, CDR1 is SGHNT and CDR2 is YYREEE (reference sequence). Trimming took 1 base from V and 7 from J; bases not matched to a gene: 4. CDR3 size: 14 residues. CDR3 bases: TGTGCCAGCAGCTTGCAGGGGGCTCACCAGCCCCAGCATTTT. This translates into CASSLQGAHQPQHF.

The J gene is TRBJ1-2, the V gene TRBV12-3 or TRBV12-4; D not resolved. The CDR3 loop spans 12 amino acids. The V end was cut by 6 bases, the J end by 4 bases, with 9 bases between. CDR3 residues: CASSRGLYGYTF. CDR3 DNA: TGTGCCAGCAGCCGCGGGCTCTATGGCTACACCTTC.

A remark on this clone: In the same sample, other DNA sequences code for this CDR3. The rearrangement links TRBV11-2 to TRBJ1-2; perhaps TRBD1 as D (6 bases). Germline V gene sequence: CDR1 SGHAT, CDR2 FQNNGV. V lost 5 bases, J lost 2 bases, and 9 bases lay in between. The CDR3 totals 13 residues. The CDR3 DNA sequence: TGTGCCAGCAGCCCGGACAGAAACTATGGCTACACCTTC. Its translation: CASSPDRNYGYTF.

The CDR3 here is CASSSSSGRDNEQFF. The CDR3 DNA follows: TGTGCCAGCAGCTCCTCTAGCGGGAGGGACAATGAGCAGTTCTTC. V usage is TRBV7-2 and J usage is TRBJ2-1, with 12 bases matching TRBD2. This CDR3 contains 15 residues. The V gene end was trimmed by 4 bases and the J gene end by 5 bases; junction bases not matched to a gene: 3. Germline CDR1 reads SGHTA; CDR2 reads FQGNSA.

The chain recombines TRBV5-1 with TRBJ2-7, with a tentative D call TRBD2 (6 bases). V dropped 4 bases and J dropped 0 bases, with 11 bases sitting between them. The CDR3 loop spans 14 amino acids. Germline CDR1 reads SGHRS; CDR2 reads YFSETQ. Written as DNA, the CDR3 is TGCGCCAGCAGCGGAACCGGGGGCTCCTACGAGCAGTACTTC. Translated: CASSGTGGSYEQYF.

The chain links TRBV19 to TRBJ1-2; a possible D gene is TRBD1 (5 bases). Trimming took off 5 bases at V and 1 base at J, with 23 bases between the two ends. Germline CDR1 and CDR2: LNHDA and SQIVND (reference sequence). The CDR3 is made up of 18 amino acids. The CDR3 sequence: CASSLKITQGEYNYGYTF. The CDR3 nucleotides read TGTGCCAGTAGTCTAAAGATTACCCAAGGGGAATATAACTATGGCTACACCTTC.

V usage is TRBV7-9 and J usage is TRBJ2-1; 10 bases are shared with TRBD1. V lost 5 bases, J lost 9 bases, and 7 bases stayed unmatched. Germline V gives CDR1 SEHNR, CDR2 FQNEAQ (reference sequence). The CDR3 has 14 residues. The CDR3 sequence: CASSIGTGVGEQFF. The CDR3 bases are TGTGCCAGCAGCATCGGGACAGGGGTTGGTGAGCAGTTCTTC.

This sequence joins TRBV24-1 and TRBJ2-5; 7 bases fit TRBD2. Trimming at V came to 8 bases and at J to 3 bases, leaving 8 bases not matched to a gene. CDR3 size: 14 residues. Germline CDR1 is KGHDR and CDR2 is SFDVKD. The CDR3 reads CATKTAGVKETQYF. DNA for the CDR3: TGTGCCACCAAGACGGCGGGAGTCAAAGAGACCCAGTACTTC.

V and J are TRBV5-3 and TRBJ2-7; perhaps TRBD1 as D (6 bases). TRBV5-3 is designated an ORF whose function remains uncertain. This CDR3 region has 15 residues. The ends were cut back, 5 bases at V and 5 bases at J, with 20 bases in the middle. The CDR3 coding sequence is TGTGCCAGAAGTTCGAACCCCCGGGGACAACACGAGCAGTACTTC. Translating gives CARSSNPRGQHEQYF.

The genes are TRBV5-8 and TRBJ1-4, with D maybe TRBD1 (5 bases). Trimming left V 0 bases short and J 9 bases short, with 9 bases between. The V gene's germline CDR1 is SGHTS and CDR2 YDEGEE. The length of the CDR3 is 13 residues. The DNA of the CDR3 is TGTGCCAGCAGCTTGGACACAGGCAAAAAACTGTTTTTT. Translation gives CASSLDTGKKLFF.

The CDR3 reads CASTFRLSTDTQYF. DNA for the CDR3: TGTGCCAGCACGTTTCGGTTGAGCACAGATACGCAGTATTTT. The chain uses TRBV2 and TRBJ2-3; no clear D gene. Trimming left V 7 bases short and J 0 bases short, with 11 bases between. Germline CDR1 SNHLY, CDR2 FYNNEI. This CDR3 contains 14 residues.

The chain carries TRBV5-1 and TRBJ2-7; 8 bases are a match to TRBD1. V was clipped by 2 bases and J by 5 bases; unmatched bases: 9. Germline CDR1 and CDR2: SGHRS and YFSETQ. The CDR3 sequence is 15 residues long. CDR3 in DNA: TGCGCCAGCAGCTTTTTACTGACAGGGGTCAACGAGCAGTACTTC. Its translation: CASSFLLTGVNEQYF.

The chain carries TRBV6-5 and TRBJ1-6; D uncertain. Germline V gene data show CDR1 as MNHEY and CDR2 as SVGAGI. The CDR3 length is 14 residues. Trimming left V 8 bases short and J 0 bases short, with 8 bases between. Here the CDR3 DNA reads TGTGCCAGCTATAGGAGCTCCTATAATTCACCCCTCCACTTT. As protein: CASYRSSYNSPLHF.

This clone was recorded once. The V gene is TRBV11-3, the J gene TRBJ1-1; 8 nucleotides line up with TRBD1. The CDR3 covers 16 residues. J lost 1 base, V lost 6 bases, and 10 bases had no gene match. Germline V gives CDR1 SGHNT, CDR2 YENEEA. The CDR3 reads CASRPTTGTGNTEAFF. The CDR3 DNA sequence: TGTGCCAGCAGGCCGACCACCGGGACAGGGAACACTGAAGCTTTCTTT.

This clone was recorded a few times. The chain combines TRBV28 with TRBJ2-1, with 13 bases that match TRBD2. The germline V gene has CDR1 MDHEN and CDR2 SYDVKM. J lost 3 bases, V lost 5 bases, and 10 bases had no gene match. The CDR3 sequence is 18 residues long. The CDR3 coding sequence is TGTGCCAGCAGTCGTCCGGGACTAGCGGGACAGATCTACAATGAGCAGTTCTTC. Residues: CASSRPGLAGQIYNEQFF. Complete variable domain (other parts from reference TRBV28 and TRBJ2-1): DVKVTQSSRYLVKRTGEKVFLECVQDMDHENMFWYRQDPGLGLRLIYFSYDVKMKEKGDIPEGYSVSREKKERFSLILESASTNQTSMYLCASSRPGLAGQIYNEQFFGPGTRLTVL.

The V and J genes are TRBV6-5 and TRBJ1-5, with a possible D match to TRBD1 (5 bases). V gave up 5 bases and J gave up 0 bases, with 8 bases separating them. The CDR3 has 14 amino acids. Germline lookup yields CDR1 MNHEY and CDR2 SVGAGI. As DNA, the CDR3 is TGTGCCAGCAGTATTGGGGCTAGCAATCAGCCCCAGCATTTT. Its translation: CASSIGASNQPQHF.

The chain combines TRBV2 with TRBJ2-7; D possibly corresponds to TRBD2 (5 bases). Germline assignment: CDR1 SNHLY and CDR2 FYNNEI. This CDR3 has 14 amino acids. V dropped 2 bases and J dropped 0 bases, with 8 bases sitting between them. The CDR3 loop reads CASSEQGSSYEQYF. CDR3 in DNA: TGTGCCAGCAGTGAACAAGGGAGCTCCTACGAGCAGTACTTC.

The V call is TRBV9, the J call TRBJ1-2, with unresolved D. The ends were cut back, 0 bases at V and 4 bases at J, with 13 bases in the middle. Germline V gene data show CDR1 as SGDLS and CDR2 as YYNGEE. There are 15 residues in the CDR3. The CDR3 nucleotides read TGTGCCAGCAGCGTAGGGCAGGCCCGGGGCTATGGCTACACCTTC. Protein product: CASSVGQARGYGYTF.

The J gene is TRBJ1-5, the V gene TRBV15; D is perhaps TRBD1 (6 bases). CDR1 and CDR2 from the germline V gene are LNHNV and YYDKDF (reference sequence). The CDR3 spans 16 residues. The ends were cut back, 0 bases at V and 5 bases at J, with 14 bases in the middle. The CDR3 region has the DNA TGTGCCACCAGCAGAGATTCCAGGGGAGGGTATCAGCCCCAGCATTTT. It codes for CATSRDSRGGYQPQHF.

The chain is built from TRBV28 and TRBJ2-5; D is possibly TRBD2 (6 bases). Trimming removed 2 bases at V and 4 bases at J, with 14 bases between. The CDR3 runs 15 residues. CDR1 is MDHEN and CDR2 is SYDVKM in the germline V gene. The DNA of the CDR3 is TGTGCCAGCAGTTTAGGGCTAGCGCCACGAGAGACCCAGTACTTC. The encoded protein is CASSLGLAPRETQYF.

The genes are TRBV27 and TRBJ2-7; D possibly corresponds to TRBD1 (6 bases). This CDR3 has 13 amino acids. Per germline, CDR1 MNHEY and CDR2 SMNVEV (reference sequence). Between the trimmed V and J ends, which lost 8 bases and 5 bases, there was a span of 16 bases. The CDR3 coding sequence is TGTGCCAGCTCGCAGGGGTATAGCGACGAGCAGTACTTC. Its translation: CASSQGYSDEQYF.

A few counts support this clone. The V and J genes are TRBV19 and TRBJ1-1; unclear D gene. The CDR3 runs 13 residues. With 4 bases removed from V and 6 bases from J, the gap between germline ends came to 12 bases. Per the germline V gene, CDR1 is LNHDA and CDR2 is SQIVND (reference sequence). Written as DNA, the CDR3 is TGTGCCAGTAGTAAAAGGCCGCGGTCTGAAGCTTTCTTT. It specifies CASSKRPRSEAFF.

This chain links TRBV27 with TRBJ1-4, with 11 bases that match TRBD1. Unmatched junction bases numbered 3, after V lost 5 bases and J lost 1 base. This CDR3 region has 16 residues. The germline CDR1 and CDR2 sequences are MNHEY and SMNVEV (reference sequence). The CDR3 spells CASSRTGGVTNEKLFF. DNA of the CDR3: TGTGCCAGCAGTCGGACAGGGGGCGTAACTAATGAAAAACTGTTTTTT.

The CDR3 protein is CASSPISGVGNTIYF. The CDR3 DNA sequence: TGTGCCAGCTCACCAATTTCGGGGGTTGGAAACACCATATATTTT. The chain is built from TRBV18 and TRBJ1-3, with D possibly being TRBD1 (5 bases). Trimming took 2 bases from V and 3 from J, leaving 11 bases between them. CDR1 KGHSH and CDR2 LQKENI come from the germline V gene. This CDR3 contains 15 residues.

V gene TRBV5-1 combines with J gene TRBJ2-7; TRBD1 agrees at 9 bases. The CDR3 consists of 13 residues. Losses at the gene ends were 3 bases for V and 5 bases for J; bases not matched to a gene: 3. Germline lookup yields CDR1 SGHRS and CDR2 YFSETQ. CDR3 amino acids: CASSYRGLDEQYF. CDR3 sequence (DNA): TGCGCCAGCAGCTACAGGGGGCTAGACGAGCAGTACTTC.

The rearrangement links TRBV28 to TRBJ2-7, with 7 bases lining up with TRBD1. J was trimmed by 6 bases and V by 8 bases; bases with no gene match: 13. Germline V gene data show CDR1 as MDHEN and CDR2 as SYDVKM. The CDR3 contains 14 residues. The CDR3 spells CASSGGVPTSEQYF. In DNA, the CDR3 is TGTGCCAGCTCAGGGGGTGTTCCTACGAGCGAGCAGTACTTC.